Shown below are 14 T cell receptor beta chains from a single sample sequenced in a study of monozygotic twins with inflammatory bowel disease. TCRdb reworked the 5' RACE reads into one entry per CDR3 protein, no DNA. The clone table shows 300,000 to 400,000 distinct CDR3 sequences, with the ten largest holding 2% to 3%. The sample consisted of blood. The receptors shown here come from a human donor with ulcerative colitis or Crohn's disease, or a healthy co-twin of an affected twin (not recorded which).

The chain employs TRBV5-1 and TRBJ2-7. The CDR3 is 15 amino acids. Germline lookup yields CDR1 SGHRS and CDR2 YFSETQ. The CDR3 sequence: CASSLAGTTRYEQYF. The full variable domain, rest sourced from reference TRBV5-1 and TRBJ2-7, is KAGVTQTPRYLIKTRGQQVTLSCSPISGHRSVSWYQQTPGQGLQFLFEYFSETQRNKGNFPGRFSGRQFSNSRSEMNVSTLELGDSALYLCASSLAGTTRYEQYFGPGTRLTVT.

The V call is TRBV10-1, the J call TRBJ2-2; TCRdb names TRBD1, which stays unverified in the absence of DNA. This CDR3 is 13 amino acids long. Germline values: CDR1 WNHNN, CDR2 SYGVQD (reference sequence). CDR3 amino acids: CATGDRATGELFF.

The chain recombines TRBV3-1 with TRBJ2-3; TCRdb lists TRBD1, though no DNA is available to test this call. The CDR3 length is 16 residues. CDR1 and CDR2 from the germline V gene are LGHDT and YNNKEL (reference sequence). This chain's CDR3 is CASSQVSGGKTDTQYF.

Here the CDR3 reads CASSRREETQYF. V gene TRBV5-1 combines with J gene TRBJ2-5; TCRdb indicates TRBD2, and absent DNA this call remains unverified. The CDR3 runs to 12 residues. Per the germline V gene, CDR1 is SGHRS and CDR2 is YFSETQ.

The gene calls are TRBV3-1 and TRBJ2-6. Germline assignment: CDR1 LGHDT and CDR2 YNNKEL (reference sequence). This CDR3 comprises 16 residues. The CDR3 region is CASSQVLMGGANVLTF. Based on the CDR3 plus reference TRBV3-1 and TRBJ2-6, the full variable domain is DTAVSQTPKYLVTQMGNDKSIKCEQNLGHDTMYWYKQDSKKFLKIMFSYNNKELIINETVPNRFSPKSPDKAHLNLHINSLELGDSAVYFCASSQVLMGGANVLTFGAGSRLTVL.

V usage is TRBV18 and J usage is TRBJ2-7; TCRdb proposes TRBD1, but this gene call is untestable without DNA. CDR1 and CDR2 from the germline V gene are KGHSH and LQKENI. The CDR3 contains 13 residues. CDR3 amino acids: CASSPGQGRHGYF. Drawing the rest from reference TRBV18 and TRBJ2-7, the complete variable domain is NAGVMQNPRHLVRRRGQEARLRCSPMKGHSHVYWYRQLPEEGLKFMVYLQKENIIDESGMPKERFSAEFPKEGPSILRIQQVVRGDSAAYFCASSPGQGRHGYFGPGTRLTVT.

The chain links TRBV20-1 to TRBJ2-7; TCRdb's D call of TRBD1 is untestable without DNA. The CDR3 consists of 15 residues. The germline gives CDR1 DFQATT, CDR2 SNEGSKA (reference sequence). The CDR3: CSALGGDRRPYEQYF.

The chain combines TRBV24-1 with TRBJ1-2; lacking DNA, the TRBD1 call made by TCRdb goes unchecked. The CDR3 sequence is 13 residues long. Germline CDR1 and CDR2: KGHDR and SFDVKD. The chain's CDR3 is CATSGGSNYGYTF.

The chain uses TRBV9 and TRBJ2-5; TCRdb's assignment of TRBD2 cannot be checked, as there is no DNA. The CDR3 has 16 residues. Germline CDR1 SGDLS, CDR2 YYNGEE. The CDR3 sequence is CASSVGLAGGQETQYF.

V and J are TRBV5-6 and TRBJ1-5. Germline lookup yields CDR1 SGHDT and CDR2 YYEEEE. The CDR3 has 13 residues. CDR3 residues: CASSLAFNQPQHF.

The V gene is TRBV5-1, the J gene TRBJ2-3; TCRdb designates TRBD1, a call that cannot be tested without DNA. The V gene's germline CDR1 is SGHRS and CDR2 YFSETQ. The length of the CDR3 is 14 residues. Here the CDR3 reads CASTRQGDTDTQYF.

This CDR3 reads CAISESLASGSTDTQYF. The rearrangement uses TRBV10-3 and TRBJ2-3; the D gene TCRdb calls, TRBD2, cannot be checked with no DNA. There are 17 residues in the CDR3. Germline CDR1 ENHRY, CDR2 SYGVKD.

The V and J genes are TRBV7-9 and TRBJ1-1; the TCRdb D gene call, TRBD1, has no DNA to confirm it. The CDR3 consists of 15 residues. Germline V lookup: CDR1 SEHNR, CDR2 FQNEAQ (reference sequence). The CDR3 protein is CASSLAGGRGTEAFF.

This chain links TRBV4-2 with TRBJ2-7; the D call of TRBD1 rests on TCRdb alone, since no DNA is present to check it. Germline CDR1 is LGHNA and CDR2 is YNFKEQ. The CDR3 loop spans 15 amino acids. The CDR3 sequence: CASSQDFPGHYEQYF.